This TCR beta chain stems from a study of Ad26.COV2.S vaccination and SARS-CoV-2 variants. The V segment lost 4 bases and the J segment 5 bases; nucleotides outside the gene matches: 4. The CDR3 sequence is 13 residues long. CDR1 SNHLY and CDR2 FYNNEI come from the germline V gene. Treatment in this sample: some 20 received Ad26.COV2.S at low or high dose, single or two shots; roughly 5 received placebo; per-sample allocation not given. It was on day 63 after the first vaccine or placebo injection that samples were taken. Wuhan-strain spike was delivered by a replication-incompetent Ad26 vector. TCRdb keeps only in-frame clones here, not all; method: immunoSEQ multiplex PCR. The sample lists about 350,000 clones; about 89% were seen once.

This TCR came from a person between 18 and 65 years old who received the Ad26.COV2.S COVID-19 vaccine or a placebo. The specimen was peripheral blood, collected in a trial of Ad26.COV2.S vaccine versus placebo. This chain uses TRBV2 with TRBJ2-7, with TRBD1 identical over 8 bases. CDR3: CASSGTGNHEQYF. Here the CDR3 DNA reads TGTGCCAGCAGTGGGACAGGGAACCACGAGCAGTACTTC.